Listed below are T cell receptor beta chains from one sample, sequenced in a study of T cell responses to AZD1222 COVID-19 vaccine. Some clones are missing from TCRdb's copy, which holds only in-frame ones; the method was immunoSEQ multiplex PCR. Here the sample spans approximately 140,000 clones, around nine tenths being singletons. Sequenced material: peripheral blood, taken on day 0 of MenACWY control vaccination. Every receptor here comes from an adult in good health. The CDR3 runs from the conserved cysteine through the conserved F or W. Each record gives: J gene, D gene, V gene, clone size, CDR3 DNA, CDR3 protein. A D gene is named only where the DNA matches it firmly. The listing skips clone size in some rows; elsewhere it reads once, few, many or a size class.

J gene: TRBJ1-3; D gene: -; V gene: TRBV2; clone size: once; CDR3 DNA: TGTGCCAGCAGTGGCCCGGGGAACACCATATATTTT; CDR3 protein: CASSGPGNTIYF
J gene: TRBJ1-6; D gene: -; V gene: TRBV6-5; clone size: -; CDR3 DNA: TGTGCCAGCCATGGTACGGGGGCTCAATATTCACCCCTCCACTTT; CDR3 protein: CASHGTGAQYSPLHF
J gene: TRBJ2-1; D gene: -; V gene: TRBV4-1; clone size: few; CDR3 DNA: TGCGCCAGCAGCCAAGATCCCGCGGGCTCCTACAATGAGCAGTTCTTC; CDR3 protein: CASSQDPAGSYNEQFF
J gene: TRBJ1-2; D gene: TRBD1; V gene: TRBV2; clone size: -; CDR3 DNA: TGTGCCAGCAGTGAAGAGGGACAGTCGCAAGGCTACACCTTC; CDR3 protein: CASSEEGQSQGYTF
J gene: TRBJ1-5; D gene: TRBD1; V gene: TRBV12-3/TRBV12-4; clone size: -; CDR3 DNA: TGTGCCAGCAGCGGGACAGGCAATCAGCCCCAGCATTTT; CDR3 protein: CASSGTGNQPQHF
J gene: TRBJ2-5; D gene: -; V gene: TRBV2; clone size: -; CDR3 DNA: TGTGCCAGCAGTGACAGGTTACGGTTGGAGACCCAGTACTTC; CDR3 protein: CASSDRLRLETQYF
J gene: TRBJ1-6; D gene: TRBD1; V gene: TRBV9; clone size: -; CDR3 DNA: TGTGCCAGCAGCGCGCCGGGACAGAATTCACCCCTCCACTTT; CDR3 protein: CASSAPGQNSPLHF
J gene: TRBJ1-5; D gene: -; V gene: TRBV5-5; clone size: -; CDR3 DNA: TGTGCCAGCAGCCCACTACCCGGTGATAGCAATCAGCCCCAGCATTTT; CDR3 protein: CASSPLPGDSNQPQHF
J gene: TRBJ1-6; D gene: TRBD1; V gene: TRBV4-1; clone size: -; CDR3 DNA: TGCGCCAGCAGCCAGCAATCGACGGGACAGATCTCACCCCTCCACTTT; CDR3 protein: CASSQQSTGQISPLHF
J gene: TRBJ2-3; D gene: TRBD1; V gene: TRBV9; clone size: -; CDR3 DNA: TGTGCCAGCAGCGCCGTAGGTGGACAGGGTGGCACAGATACGCAGTATTTT; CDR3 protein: CASSAVGGQGGTDTQYF
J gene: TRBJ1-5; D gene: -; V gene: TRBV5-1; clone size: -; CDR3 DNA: TGCGCCAGCAGCCCCGGGACGGTGGACAGTCAGCCCCAGCATTTT; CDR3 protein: CASSPGTVDSQPQHF
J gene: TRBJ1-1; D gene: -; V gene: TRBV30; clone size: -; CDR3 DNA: TGTGCCTGGAGTGACCCGGGACGGACGAACACTGAAGCTTTCTTT; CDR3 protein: CAWSDPGRTNTEAFF
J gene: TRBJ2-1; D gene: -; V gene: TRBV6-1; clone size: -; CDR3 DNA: TGTGCCAGCAGTGAAGCGGGGGGCGGGAGCATCTACAATGAGCAGTTCTTC; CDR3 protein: CASSEAGGGSIYNEQFF
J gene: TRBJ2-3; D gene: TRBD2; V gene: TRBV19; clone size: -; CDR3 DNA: TGTGCCAGTAGTATACGGGGGGACGGCTATTTGCCTAGCACAGATACGCAGTATTTT; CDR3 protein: CASSIRGDGYLPSTDTQYF
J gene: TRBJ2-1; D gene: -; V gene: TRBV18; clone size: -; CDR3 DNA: TGTGCCAGCTCTACCGGGGGAATTGCCATAAATGAGCAGTTCTTC; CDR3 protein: CASSTGGIAINEQFF
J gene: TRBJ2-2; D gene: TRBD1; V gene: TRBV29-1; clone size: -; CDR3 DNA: TGCAGCGTTCCCGTGTTCGGAAGGACAGGGAACACCGGGGAGCTGTTTTTT; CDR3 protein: CSVPVFGRTGNTGELFF
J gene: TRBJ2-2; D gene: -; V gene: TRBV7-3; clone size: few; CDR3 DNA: TGTGCCAGCAGCGCGACGGTTTACACCGGGGAGCTGTTTTTT; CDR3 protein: CASSATVYTGELFF